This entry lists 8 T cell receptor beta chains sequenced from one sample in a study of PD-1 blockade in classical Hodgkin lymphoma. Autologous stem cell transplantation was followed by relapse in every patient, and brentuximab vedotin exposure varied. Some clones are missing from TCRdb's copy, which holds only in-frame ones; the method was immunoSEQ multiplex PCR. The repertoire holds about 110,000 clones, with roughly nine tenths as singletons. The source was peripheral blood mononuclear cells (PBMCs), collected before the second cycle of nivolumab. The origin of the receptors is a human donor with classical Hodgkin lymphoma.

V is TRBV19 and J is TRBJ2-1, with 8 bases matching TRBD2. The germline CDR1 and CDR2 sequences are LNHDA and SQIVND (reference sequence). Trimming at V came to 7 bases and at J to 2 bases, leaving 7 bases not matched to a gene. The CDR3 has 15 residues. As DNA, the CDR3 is TGTGCCAGTATCCCGAGCGGGAGTCCCTACAATGAGCAGTTCTTC. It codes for CASIPSGSPYNEQFF.

The CDR3: CSVRDRAGYTF. The DNA of the CDR3 is TGCAGCGTACGGGACAGGGCCGGCTACACCTTC. The chain carries TRBV29-1 and TRBJ1-2; 9 bases map to TRBD1. Germline V gene lookup returns CDR1 SQVTM and CDR2 ANQGSEA. Trimming took 6 bases from V and 8 from J; bases not matched to a gene: 4. This CDR3 contains 11 residues.

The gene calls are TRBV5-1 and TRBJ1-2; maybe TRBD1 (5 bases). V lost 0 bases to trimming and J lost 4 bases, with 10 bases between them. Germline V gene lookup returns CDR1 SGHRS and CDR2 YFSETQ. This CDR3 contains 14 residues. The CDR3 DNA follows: TGCGCCAGCAGCTTGGCCGGAACAGGCTATGGCTACACCTTC. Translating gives CASSLAGTGYGYTF.

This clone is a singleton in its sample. This CDR3 is CASSAGIYNEQFF. In nucleotides, the CDR3 is TGTGCCAGCAGTGCCGGGATCTACAATGAGCAGTTCTTC. The chain has TRBV2 and TRBJ2-1; possibly TRBD2 for D (5 bases). CDR3 length: 13 amino acids. CDR1 SNHLY and CDR2 FYNNEI come from the germline V gene. The ends were cut back, 4 bases at V and 3 bases at J, with 7 bases in the middle.

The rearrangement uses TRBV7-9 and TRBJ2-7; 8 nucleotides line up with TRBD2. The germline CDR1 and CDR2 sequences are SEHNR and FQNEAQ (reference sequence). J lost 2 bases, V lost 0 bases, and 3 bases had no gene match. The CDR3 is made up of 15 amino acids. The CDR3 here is CASSLAGSGAYEQYF. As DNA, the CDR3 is TGTGCCAGCAGCTTAGCCGGTAGCGGGGCCTACGAGCAGTACTTC. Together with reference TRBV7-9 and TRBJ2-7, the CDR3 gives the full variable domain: DTGVSQNPRHKITKRGQNVTFRCDPISEHNRLYWYRQTLGQGPEFLTYFQNEAQLEKSRLLSDRFSAERPKGSFSTLEIQRTEQGDSAMYLCASSLAGSGAYEQYFGPGTRLTVT.

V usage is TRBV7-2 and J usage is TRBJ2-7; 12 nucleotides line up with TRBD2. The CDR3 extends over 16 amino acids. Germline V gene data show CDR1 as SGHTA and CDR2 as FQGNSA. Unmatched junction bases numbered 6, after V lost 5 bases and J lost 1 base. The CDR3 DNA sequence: TGTGCCAGCAGCCCTCAGACTAGCGGGAGTTCCTACGAGCAGTACTTC. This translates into CASSPQTSGSSYEQYF.

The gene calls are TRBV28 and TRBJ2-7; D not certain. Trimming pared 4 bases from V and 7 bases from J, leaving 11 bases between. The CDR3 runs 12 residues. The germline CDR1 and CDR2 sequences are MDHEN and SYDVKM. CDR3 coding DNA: TGTGCCAGCAGTTCCGTGGTCCGGGAGCAGTACTTC. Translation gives CASSSVVREQYF.

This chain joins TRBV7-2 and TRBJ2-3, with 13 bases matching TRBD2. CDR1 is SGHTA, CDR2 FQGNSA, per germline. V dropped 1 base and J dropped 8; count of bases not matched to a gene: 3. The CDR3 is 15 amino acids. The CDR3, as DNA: TGTGCCAGCAGCTTAGGTGGGACTAGCGGGACTACGCAGTATTTT. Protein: CASSLGGTSGTTQYF.